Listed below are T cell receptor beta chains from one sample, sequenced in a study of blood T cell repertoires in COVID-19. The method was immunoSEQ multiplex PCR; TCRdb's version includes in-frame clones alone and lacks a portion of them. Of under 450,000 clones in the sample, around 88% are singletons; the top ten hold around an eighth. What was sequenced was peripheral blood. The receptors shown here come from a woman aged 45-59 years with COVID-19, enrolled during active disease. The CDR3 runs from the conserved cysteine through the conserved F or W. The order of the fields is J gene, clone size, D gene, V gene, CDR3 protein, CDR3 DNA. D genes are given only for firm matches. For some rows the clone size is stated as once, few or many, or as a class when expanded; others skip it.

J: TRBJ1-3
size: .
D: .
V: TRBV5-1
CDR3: CASSREFSGNTIYF
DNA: TGCGCCAGCAGCAGGGAGTTCTCTGGAAACACCATATATTTT

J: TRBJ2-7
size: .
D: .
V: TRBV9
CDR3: CASSPPSGYEQYF
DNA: TGTGCCAGCAGCCCACCCTCGGGGTACGAGCAGTACTTC

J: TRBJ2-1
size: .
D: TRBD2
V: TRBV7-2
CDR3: CASSWGPSGEQFF
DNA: TGTGCCAGCAGCTGGGGTCCTAGCGGGGAGCAGTTCTTC

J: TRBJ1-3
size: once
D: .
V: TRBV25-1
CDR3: CASAASLGQNTIYF
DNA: TGTGCCAGCGCGGCAAGTTTGGGGCAGAACACCATATATTTT

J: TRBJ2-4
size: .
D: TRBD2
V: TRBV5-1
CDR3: CASSPGWGLAGGENIQYF
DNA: TGCGCCAGCAGCCCGGGGTGGGGTCTAGCGGGGGGCGAAAACATTCAGTACTTC

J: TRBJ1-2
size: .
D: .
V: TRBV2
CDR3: CASSGGVDNYGYTF
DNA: TGTGCCAGCAGCGGAGGGGTAGACAACTATGGCTACACCTTC

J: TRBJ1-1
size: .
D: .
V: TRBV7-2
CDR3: CASRDWGTEAFF
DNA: TGTGCCAGCAGGGACTGGGGCACTGAAGCTTTCTTT

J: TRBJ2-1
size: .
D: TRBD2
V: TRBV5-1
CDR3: CASSLGLAGASYNEQFF
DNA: TGCGCCAGCAGCTTGGGGCTAGCGGGGGCTTCCTACAATGAGCAGTTCTTC

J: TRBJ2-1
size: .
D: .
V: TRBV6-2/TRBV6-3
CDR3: CASSYSGSYNEQFF
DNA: TGTGCCAGCAGTTATTCGGGGTCCTACAATGAGCAGTTCTTC

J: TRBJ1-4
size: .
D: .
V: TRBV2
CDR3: CASTLPGGRLDEKLFF
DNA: TGTGCCAGCACCCTACCCGGAGGGAGGCTCGATGAAAAACTGTTTTTT

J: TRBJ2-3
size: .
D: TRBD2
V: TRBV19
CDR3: CASSSFERGETDTQYF
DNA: TGTGCCAGTAGTTCATTCGAGCGGGGGGAGACAGATACGCAGTATTTT

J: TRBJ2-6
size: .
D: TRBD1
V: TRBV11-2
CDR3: CASSQGQPRRPGANVLTF
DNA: TGTGCCAGCAGCCAGGGACAGCCACGCCGGCCTGGGGCCAACGTCCTGACTTTC

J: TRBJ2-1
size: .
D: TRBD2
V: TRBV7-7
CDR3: CASSQGLARNEQFF
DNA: TGTGCCAGCAGTCAAGGACTAGCAAGAAATGAGCAGTTCTTC

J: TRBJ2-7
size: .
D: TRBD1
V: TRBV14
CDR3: CASSPTGTGAGEQYF
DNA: TGTGCCAGCAGCCCCACCGGGACAGGGGCCGGCGAGCAGTACTTC

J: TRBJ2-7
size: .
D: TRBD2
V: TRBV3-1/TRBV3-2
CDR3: CASSHAPGLVYEQYF
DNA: TGTGCCAGCAGCCACGCGCCGGGACTAGTCTACGAGCAGTACTTC

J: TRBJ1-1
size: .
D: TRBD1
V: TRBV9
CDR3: CASSVAFDRVNTEAFF
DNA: TGTGCCAGCAGCGTAGCTTTCGACAGGGTGAACACTGAAGCTTTCTTT

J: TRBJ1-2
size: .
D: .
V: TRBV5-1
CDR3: CASSLAGRSGYTF
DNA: TGCGCCAGCAGCTTGGCTGGGAGATCGGGCTACACCTTC

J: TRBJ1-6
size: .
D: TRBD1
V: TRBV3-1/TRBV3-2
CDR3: CASSHQTGQGNSPLHF
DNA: TGTGCCAGCAGCCACCAGACCGGACAGGGTAATTCACCCCTCCACTTT

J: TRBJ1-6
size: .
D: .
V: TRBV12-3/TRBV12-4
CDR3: CASNIGGSPLHF
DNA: TGTGCCAGCAACATCGGGGGATCACCCCTCCACTTT

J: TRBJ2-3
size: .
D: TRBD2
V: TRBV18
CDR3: CASLGGSGGAADTQYF
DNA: TGTGCCAGCCTAGGAGGAAGCGGGGGGGCCGCAGATACGCAGTATTTT

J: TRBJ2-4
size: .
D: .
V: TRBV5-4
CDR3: CASSLAGGKNIQYF
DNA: TGTGCCAGCAGCTTGGCCGGAGGCAAAAACATTCAGTACTTC

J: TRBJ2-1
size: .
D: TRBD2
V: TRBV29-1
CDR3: CSVPPSGGVPEQFF
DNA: TGCAGCGTCCCCCCGAGCGGGGGAGTACCCGAGCAGTTCTTC

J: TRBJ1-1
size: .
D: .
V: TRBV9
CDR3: CASSPGGPNTEAFF
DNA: TGTGCCAGCAGCCCGGGGGGACCGAACACTGAAGCTTTCTTT

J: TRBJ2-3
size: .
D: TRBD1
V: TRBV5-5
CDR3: CASSLEGQTTDTQYF
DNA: TGTGCCAGCAGCTTGGAGGGACAGACCACAGATACGCAGTATTTT

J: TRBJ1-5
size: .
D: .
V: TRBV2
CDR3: CASSEAPGGSNQPQHF
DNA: TGTGCCAGCAGTGAAGCGCCGGGGGGCAGCAATCAGCCCCAGCATTTT

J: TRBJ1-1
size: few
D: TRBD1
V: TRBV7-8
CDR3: CASSFSRQGRNTEAFF
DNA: TGTGCCAGCAGCTTTAGTAGACAGGGGAGGAACACTGAAGCTTTCTTT

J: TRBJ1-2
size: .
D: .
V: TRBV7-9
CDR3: CASLGSGESAGYTF
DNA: TGTGCCAGCCTCGGGTCGGGGGAGTCGGCTGGCTACACCTTC

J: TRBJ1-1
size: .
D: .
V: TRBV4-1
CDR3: CASSQWGGTEAFF
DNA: TGCGCCAGCAGCCAGTGGGGAGGGACTGAAGCTTTCTTT

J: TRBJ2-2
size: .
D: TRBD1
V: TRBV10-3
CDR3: CAIRTGTGGTGELFF
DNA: TGTGCCATCAGGACCGGGACAGGGGGCACAGGGGAGCTGTTTTTT

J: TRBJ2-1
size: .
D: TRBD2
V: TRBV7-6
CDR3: CASSTYPGTSPNEQFF
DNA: TGTGCCAGCAGCACCTACCCCGGGACTAGCCCTAATGAGCAGTTCTTC